These 14 T cell receptor beta chains were sequenced from one sample in a study of cytomegalovirus exposure and HLA in healthy donors. Primers for the PCR totalled 60 Vbeta and 13 Jbeta. Profiled with immunoSEQ multiplex PCR; TCRdb holds only in-frame clones, not every one. The sample includes 100,000 to 150,000 clones. Sequencing was carried out using PBMCs. Receptors originate from a woman aged 40 to 55 in good health and CMV-seropositive.

To note about this clone: One end of the junction fails to match germline, which may point to a read error. V gene TRBV7-9 combines with J gene TRBJ2-2; 9 positions agree with TRBD2. The germline gives CDR1 SEHNR, CDR2 FQNEAQ (reference sequence). The CDR3 runs to 18 residues. CDR3 coding DNA: TGTGCCAGCGGGCCGAGGCGGGAGGGCCCCCCGTACACCGAGGAGCTGTTTTTT. It translates to CASGPRREGPPYTEELFF.

The rearrangement links TRBV7-3 to TRBJ2-1; possible D gene TRBD2, 7 bases. This CDR3 is built from 13 residues. Per germline, CDR1 SGHTA and CDR2 FQGTGA. Between the trimmed V and J ends, which lost 5 bases and 8 bases, there was a span of 13 bases. As DNA, the CDR3 is TGTGCCAGCAGCCCGCGCGGGGGCGATGAGCAGTTCTTC. It codes for CASSPRGGDEQFF.

The V gene is TRBV5-1, the J gene TRBJ2-1; 11 bases match TRBD2. The CDR3 is made up of 17 amino acids. Germline CDR1 is SGHRS and CDR2 is YFSETQ. V gave up 5 bases and J gave up 3 bases; unmatched junction bases: 10. CDR3 in amino acids: CASSPSLAGGRYNEQFF. The DNA for the CDR3 is TGCGCCAGCAGTCCCTCCCTAGCGGGGGGTCGCTACAATGAGCAGTTCTTC.

The chain uses TRBV2 and TRBJ2-3; D unclear. V was pared by 0 bases and J by 6 bases, with 7 bases between. The length of the CDR3 is 13 residues. Germline V gene lookup returns CDR1 SNHLY and CDR2 FYNNEI. In DNA form, the CDR3 reads TGTGCCAGCAGTGAAGCGCTTCGGGATACGCAGTATTTT. Translated: CASSEALRDTQYF.

This chain uses TRBV27 with TRBJ2-7; 8 bases line up with TRBD1. The CDR3 has 17 amino acids. Germline V CDR1 and CDR2: MNHEY, SMNVEV (reference sequence). With V trimmed by 3 bases and J by 2 bases, 12 bases remained unmatched. For the CDR3, the DNA is TGTGCCAGCAGTTTCGACCCGGACAGGGCTAGAACCTACGAGCAGTACTTC. It specifies CASSFDPDRARTYEQYF.

CDR3 DNA: TGTGCCAGTGGACCGGGACAGGGCTATGGCTACACCTTC. This gives the protein CASGPGQGYGYTF. The chain couples TRBV28 to TRBJ1-2; 9 bases agree with TRBD1. Germline V gives CDR1 MDHEN, CDR2 SYDVKM. CDR3 length: 13 amino acids. V lost 9 bases and J lost 4; bases outside the gene matches: 6.

The J gene is TRBJ2-1, the V gene TRBV7-6; 8 nucleotides match TRBD1. CDR1 and CDR2 (germline): SGHVS, FNYEAQ. The CDR3 length is 16 residues. The V and J ends lost 5 bases and 5 bases, in that order; junction bases with no gene match: 11. The CDR3, as DNA: TGTGCCAGCAGCACCCCGGGCCGGGACAGGCACAATGAGCAGTTCTTC. It codes for CASSTPGRDRHNEQFF.

This chain uses TRBV28 with TRBJ2-3; D gene unclear. This CDR3 comprises 15 residues. Germline loops: CDR1 MDHEN, CDR2 SYDVKM. V was clipped by 3 bases and J by 0 bases, with 10 bases between them. CDR3 sequence (DNA): TGTGCCAGCAGTTTCGGCGGAAGCAGCACAGATACGCAGTATTTT. This gives the protein CASSFGGSSTDTQYF.

This chain connects TRBV7-8 to TRBJ2-7; TRBD2 matches at 8 bases. CDR3 size: 16 residues. V was clipped by 5 bases and J by 4 bases; unmatched bases: 13. CDR1 and CDR2 (germline): SGHVS, FQNEAQ. The CDR3 DNA reads as TGTGCCAGCAGCGTAACAATAGCGGGACGGATTTACGAGCAGTACTTC. Translated, it gives CASSVTIAGRIYEQYF.

The chain has TRBV7-2 and TRBJ1-1, with no clear D. The CDR3 has 14 amino acids. With 1 base removed from V and 1 base from J, the gap between germline ends came to 7 bases. Germline values: CDR1 SGHTA, CDR2 FQGNSA. For the CDR3, the DNA is TGTGCCAGCAGCTTAGGCCAGGCGAACACTGAAGCTTTCTTT. Translation gives CASSLGQANTEAFF. Supplemented by reference TRBV7-2 and TRBJ1-1, the full variable domain reads GAGVSQSPSNKVTEKGKDVELRCDPISGHTALYWYRQSLGQGLEFLIYFQGNSAPDKSGLPSDRFSAERTGGSVSTLTIQRTQQEDSAVYLCASSLGQANTEAFFGQGTRLTVV.

The chain has TRBV7-6 and TRBJ1-1; TRBD1 aligns across 12 bases. This CDR3 is built from 18 residues. The germline CDR1 and CDR2 sequences are SGHVS and FNYEAQ. The ends lost 1 base at V and 5 bases at J; junction bases unmatched: 11. The CDR3 sequence: CASSLVVGTGGLGTEAFF. CDR3 sequence (DNA): TGTGCCAGCAGCTTAGTAGTCGGGACAGGGGGCTTAGGGACTGAAGCTTTCTTT.

The chain links TRBV7-9 to TRBJ2-1; D possibly corresponds to TRBD2 (5 bases). V lost 5 bases to trimming and J lost 4 bases, with 15 bases between them. The CDR3 spans 15 residues. Germline V gives CDR1 SEHNR, CDR2 FQNEAQ (reference sequence). The CDR3 region is CASSRLAGIYNEQFF. In DNA form, the CDR3 reads TGTGCCAGCAGCCGCCTGGCCGGGATTTACAATGAGCAGTTCTTC.

The chain carries TRBV10-3 and TRBJ2-2; TRBD2 agrees at 12 bases. The CDR3 contains 15 residues. The trim removed 8 bases at V and 4 bases at J, leaving 5 bases unmatched. Germline assignment: CDR1 ENHRY and CDR2 SYGVKD. The CDR3 sequence: CAICLGLAGTGELFF. CDR3 sequence (DNA): TGTGCCATCTGTTTGGGACTAGCGGGCACCGGGGAGCTGTTTTTT.

The CDR3 sequence: CASSLKGVHTEAFF. The CDR3 DNA is TGTGCCAGCAGCTTAAAAGGAGTTCACACTGAAGCTTTCTTT. V is TRBV7-9 and J is TRBJ1-1; D remains unclear. Germline assignment: CDR1 SEHNR and CDR2 FQNEAQ (reference sequence). The CDR3 spans 14 residues. V lost 2 bases and J 3 bases, leaving 10 bases between the germline ends.